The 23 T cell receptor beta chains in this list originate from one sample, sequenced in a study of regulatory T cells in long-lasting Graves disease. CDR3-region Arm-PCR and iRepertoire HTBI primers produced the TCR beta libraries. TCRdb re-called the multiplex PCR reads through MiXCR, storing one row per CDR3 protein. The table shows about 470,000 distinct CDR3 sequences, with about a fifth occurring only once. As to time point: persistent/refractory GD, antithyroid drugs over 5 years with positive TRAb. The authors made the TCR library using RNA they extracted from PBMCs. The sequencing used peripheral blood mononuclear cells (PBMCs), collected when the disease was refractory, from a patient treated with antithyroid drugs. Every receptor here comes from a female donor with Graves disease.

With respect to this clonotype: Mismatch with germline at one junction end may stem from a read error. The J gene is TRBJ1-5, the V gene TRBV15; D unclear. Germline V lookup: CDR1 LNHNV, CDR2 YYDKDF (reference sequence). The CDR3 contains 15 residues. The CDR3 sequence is CVTSRDLGGNQPQHF. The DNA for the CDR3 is TGTGTCACCAGCAGAGATTTGGGTGGGAATCAGCCCCAGCATTTT. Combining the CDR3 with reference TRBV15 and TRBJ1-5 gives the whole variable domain DAMVIQNPRYQVTQFGKPVTLSCSQTLNHNVMYWYQQKSSQAPKLLFHYYDKDFNNEADTPDNFQSRRPNTSFCFLDIRSPGLGDTAMYLCVTSRDLGGNQPQHFGDGTRLSIL.

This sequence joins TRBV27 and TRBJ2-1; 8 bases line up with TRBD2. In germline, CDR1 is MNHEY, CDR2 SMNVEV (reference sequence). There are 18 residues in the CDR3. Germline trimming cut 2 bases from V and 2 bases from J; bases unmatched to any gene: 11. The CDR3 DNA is TGTGCCAGCAGTTTACAAGCGGGAGAGGCGGAGGCCTACAATGAGCAGTTCTTC. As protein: CASSLQAGEAEAYNEQFF.

The DNA for the CDR3 is TGCGCCAGCAGCCCGGGGTCTGCCTATGGCTACACCTTC. It specifies CASSPGSAYGYTF. The chain couples TRBV4-3 to TRBJ1-2; D is undetermined. V was shortened by 4 bases and J by 4 bases, with 10 bases between the two germline ends. Germline V gene data show CDR1 as LGHNA and CDR2 as YSLEER. The CDR3 has 13 residues.

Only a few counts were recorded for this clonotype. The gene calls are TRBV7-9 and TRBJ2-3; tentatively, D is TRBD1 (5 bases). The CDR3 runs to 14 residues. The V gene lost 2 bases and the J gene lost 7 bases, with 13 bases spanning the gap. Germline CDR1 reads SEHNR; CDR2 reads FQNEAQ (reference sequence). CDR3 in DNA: TGTGCCAGCAGCTTACAAACAGGTGTAAATACGCAGTATTTT. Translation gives CASSLQTGVNTQYF.

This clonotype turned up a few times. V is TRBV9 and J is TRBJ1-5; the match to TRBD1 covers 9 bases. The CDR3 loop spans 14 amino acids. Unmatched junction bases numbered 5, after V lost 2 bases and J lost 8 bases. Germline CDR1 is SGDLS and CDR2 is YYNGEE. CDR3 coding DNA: TGTGCCAGCAGCGTGCACAGGGGGCCGGAGCCCCAGCATTTT. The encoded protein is CASSVHRGPEPQHF.

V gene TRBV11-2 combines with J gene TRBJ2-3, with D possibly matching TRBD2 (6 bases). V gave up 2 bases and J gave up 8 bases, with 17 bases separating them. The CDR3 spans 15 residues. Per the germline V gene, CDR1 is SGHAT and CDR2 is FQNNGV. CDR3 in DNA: TGTGCCAGCAGCTTATCGGCGGTGGGGGGTAGTACGCAGTATTTT. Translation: CASSLSAVGGSTQYF.

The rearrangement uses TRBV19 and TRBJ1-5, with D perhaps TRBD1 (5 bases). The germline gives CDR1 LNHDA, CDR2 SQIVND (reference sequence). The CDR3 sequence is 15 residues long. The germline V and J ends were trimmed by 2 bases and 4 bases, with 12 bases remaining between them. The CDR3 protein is CASSISTGGNQPQHF. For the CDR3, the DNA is TGTGCCAGTAGTATATCAACTGGGGGGAATCAGCCCCAGCATTTT.

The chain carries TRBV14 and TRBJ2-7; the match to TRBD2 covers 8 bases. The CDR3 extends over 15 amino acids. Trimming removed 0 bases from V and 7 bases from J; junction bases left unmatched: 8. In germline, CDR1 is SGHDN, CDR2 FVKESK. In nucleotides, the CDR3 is TGTGCCAGCAGCCAAGAACCGGGAGGGCCGGTAGAGCAGTACTTC. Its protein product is CASSQEPGGPVEQYF.

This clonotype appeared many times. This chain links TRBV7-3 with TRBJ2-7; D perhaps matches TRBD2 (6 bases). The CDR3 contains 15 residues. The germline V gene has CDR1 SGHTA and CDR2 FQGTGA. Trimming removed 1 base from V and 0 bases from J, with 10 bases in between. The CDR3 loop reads CASSLNAGSSYEQYF. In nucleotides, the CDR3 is TGTGCCAGCAGCTTAAACGCGGGAAGCTCCTACGAGCAGTACTTC.

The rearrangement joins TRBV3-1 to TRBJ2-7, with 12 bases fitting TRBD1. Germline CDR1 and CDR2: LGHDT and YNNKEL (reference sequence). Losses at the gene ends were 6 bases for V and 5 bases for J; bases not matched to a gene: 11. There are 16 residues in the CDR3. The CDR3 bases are TGTGCCAGCAGTTACGGCCCGGGACAGGGGGCTGACGAGCAGTACTTC. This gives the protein CASSYGPGQGADEQYF.

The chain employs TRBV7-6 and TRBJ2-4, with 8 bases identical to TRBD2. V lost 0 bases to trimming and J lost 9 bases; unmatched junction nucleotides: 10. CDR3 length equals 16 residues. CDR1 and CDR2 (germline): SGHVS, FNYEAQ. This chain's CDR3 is CASSLARSGDGVIQYF. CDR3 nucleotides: TGTGCCAGCAGCTTAGCGCGTAGCGGGGATGGTGTCATTCAGTACTTC.

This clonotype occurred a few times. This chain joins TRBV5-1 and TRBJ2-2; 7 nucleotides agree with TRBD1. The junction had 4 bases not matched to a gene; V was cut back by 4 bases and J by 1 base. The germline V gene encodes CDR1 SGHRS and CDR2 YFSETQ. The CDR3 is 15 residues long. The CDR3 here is CASSAQGLNTGELFF. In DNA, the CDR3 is TGCGCCAGCAGCGCACAGGGGCTGAACACCGGGGAGCTGTTTTTT.

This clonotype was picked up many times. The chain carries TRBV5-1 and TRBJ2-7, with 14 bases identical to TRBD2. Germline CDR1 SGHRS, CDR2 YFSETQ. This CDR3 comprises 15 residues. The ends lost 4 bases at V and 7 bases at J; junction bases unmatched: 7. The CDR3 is CASSGGLAGVREQYF. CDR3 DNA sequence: TGCGCCAGCAGCGGGGGACTAGCGGGAGTAAGGGAGCAGTACTTC.

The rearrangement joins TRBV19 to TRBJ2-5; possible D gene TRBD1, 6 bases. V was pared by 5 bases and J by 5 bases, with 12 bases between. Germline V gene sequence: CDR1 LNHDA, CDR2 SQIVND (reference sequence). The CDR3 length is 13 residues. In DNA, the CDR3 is TGTGCCAGTAGTTACACAGGGTTTGAGACCCAGTACTTC. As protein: CASSYTGFETQYF.

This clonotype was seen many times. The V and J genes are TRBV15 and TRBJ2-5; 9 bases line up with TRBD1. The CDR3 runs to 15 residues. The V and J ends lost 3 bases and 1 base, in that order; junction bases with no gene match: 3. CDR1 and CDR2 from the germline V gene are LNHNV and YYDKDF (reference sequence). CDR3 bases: TGTGCCACCAGCAGGGACAGGGGTCTCCAAGAGACCCAGTACTTC. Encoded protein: CATSRDRGLQETQYF.

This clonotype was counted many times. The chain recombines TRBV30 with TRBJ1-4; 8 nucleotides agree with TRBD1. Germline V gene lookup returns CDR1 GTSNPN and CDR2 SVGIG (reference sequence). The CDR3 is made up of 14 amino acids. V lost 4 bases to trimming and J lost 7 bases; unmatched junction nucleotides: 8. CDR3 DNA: TGTGCCTGGAATACCAGGGGGCGACTTGAAAAACTGTTTTTT. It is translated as CAWNTRGRLEKLFF. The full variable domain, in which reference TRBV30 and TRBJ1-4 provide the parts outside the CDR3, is SQTIHQWPATLVQPVGSPLSLECTVEGTSNPNLYWYRQAAGRGLQLLFYSVGIGQISSEVPQNLSASRPQDRQFILSSKKLLLSDSGFYLCAWNTRGRLEKLFFGSGTQLSVL.

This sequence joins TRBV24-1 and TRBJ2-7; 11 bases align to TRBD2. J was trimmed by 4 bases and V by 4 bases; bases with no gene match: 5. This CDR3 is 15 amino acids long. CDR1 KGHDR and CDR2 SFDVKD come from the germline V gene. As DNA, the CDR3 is TGTGCCACCAGTGACCCCGGGACTAGCGGTTACGAGCAGTACTTC. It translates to CATSDPGTSGYEQYF.

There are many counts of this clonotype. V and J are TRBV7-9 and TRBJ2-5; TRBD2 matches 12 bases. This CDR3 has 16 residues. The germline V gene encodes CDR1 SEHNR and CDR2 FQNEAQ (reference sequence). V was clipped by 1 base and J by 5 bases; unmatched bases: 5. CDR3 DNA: TGTGCCAGCAGCTTAGTGACTAGCGGGAGTGTCGAGACCCAGTACTTC. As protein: CASSLVTSGSVETQYF.

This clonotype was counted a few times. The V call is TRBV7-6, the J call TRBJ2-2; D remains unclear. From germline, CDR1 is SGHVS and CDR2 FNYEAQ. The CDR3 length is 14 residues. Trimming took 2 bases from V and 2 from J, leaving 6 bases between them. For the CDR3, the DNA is TGTGCCAGCAGCTTAATGGGAAACACCGGGGAGCTGTTTTTT. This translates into CASSLMGNTGELFF.

This CDR3 is CSAERYTEAFF. The CDR3 DNA is TGCAGCGCCGAACGGTACACTGAAGCTTTCTTT. The V gene is TRBV29-1, the J gene TRBJ1-1; D remains ambiguous. Trimming cost V 7 bases and J 3 bases, with 9 bases left between them. This CDR3 region has 11 residues. CDR1 SQVTM and CDR2 ANQGSEA come from the germline V gene.

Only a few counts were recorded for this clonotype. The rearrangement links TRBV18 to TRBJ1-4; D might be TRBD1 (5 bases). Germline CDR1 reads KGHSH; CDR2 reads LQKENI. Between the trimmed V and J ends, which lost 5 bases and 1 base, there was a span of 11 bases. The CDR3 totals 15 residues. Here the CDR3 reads CASSKGRRTNEKLFF. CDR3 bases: TGTGCCAGCTCAAAGGGACGCCGAACTAATGAAAAACTGTTTTTT.

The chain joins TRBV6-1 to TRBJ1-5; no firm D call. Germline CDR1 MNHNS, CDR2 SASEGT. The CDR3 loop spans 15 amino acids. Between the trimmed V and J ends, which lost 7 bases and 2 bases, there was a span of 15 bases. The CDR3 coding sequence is TGTGCCAGCACCGAGGTCCCTCGGGGCAATCAGCCCCAGCATTTT. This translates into CASTEVPRGNQPQHF.

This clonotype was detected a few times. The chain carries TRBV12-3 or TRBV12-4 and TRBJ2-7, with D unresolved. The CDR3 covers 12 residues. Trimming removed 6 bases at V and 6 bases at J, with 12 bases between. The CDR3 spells CASSRSSGEQYF. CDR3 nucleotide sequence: TGTGCCAGCAGCAGGTCTAGTGGCGAGCAGTACTTC.